This TCR beta chain derives from a study of technical replicates of blood from several donors. Using immunoSEQ multiplex PCR, the repertoire was profiled, and TCRdb retains in-frame clones only, with some absent. The data contain around 80,000 clones, about 98% of them seen just once; the ten biggest clones take up approximately 0.15%. V gave up 2 bases and J gave up 1 base; unmatched junction bases: 8. CDR1 and CDR2 (germline): MNHEY, SMNVEV (reference sequence). CDR3 length: 19 residues. This TCR was sampled from a human donor in good health. Sequencing was carried out using T cells isolated from PBMCs. The chain uses TRBV27 and TRBJ2-6; 10 positions match TRBD1. CDR3 residues: CASSLQGTGVWSGANVLTF. The CDR3 bases are TGTGCCAGCAGTTTACAAGGGACAGGGGTGTGGTCTGGGGCCAACGTCCTGACTTTC.